This TCR beta chain is from a study of spatial heterogeneity in lung cancer. This clonotype counts as medium-sized. Noted time point: sample taken at primary tumor resection. Extraction of whole RNA from tumor, nontumor lung or frozen PBMC preceded unsorted sequencing. Patients with untreated early-stage non-small cell lung cancer, numbering 55 to 75, were the donors. This CDR3 is 15 amino acids long. Germline V gene data show CDR1 as DFQATT and CDR2 as SNEGSKA (reference sequence). Trimming left V 0 bases short and J 1 base short, with 11 bases between. Every TCR cDNA molecule bore its own unique molecular identifier. One entry per CDR3 protein results from TCRdb running MiXCR on the 5' RACE reads. The repertoire holds thousands of distinct CDR3 sequences, about 5.4% seen once, with 6.5% to 10% in the top ten.

The receptor was isolated from a female donor with early-stage non-small cell lung cancer. The rearrangement uses TRBV20-1 and TRBJ2-3; a possible D gene is TRBD2 (7 bases). The material sequenced was normal lung tissue next to the tumor, taken at surgery. CDR3 coding DNA: TGCAGTGCTAGAGATGGGGGGGCAGGCACAGATACGCAGTATTTT. Its protein is CSARDGGAGTDTQYF.